The clone carrying this T cell receptor (beta chain) was counted at least ten times. Its antigen remains unidentified. This record comes from a study of metastatic and nonmetastatic thyroid tumors. Background on the study: It was across blood and tumor or nodule tissue from malignant and benign thyroid patients that repertoires were compared. Study-level points and caveats: Patients with malignant thyroid tumors reportedly had significantly higher TCR beta diversity than those with benign nodules, in blood and tumor.

Original methodology: To classify distant metastasis in papillary thyroid cancer, a model was built from CDR3 differences across clinicopathological groups. MiXCR was used by TCRdb to re-call the PCR reads. The V and J calls were not made by the authors but by TCRdb's processing. The sample lists about 23,000 clones; around 30% were seen once. Patients were all untreated before their thyroid surgery. The CDR3 runs 18 residues. Germline trimming cut 4 bases from V and 0 bases from J; bases unmatched to any gene: 7. Per the germline V gene, CDR1 is SGDLS and CDR2 is YYNGEE. The material sequenced was tumor tissue. This chain connects TRBV9 to TRBJ2-3; 14 bases line up with TRBD2. The receptor was isolated from a female donor with papillary thyroid cancer or a benign thyroid nodule (not recorded which). Some clones in this sample may be carry-over from other donors' samples. CDR3 DNA sequence: TGTGCCAGCAGCTCCCGACTAGCGGGGGGGACCAGCACAGATACGCAGTATTTT. This encodes CASSSRLAGGTSTDTQYF.